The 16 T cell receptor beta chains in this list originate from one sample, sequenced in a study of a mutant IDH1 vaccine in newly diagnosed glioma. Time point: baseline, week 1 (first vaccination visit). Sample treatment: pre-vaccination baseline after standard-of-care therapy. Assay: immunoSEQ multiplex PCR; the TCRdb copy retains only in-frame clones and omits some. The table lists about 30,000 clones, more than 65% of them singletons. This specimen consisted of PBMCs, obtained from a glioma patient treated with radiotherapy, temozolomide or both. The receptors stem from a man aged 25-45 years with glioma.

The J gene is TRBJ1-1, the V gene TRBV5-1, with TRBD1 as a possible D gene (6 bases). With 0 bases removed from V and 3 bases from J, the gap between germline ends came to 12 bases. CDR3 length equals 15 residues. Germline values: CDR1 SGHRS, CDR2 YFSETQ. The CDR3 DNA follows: TGCGCCAGCAGCTTGGGGCGGGAGGGGGACACTGAAGCTTTCTTT. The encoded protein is CASSLGREGDTEAFF.

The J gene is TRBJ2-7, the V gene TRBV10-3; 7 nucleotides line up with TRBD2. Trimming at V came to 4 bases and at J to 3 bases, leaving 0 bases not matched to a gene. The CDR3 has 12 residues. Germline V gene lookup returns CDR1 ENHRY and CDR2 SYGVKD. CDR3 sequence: CAISGGGYEQYF. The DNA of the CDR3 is TGTGCCATCAGTGGCGGGGGCTACGAGCAGTACTTC.

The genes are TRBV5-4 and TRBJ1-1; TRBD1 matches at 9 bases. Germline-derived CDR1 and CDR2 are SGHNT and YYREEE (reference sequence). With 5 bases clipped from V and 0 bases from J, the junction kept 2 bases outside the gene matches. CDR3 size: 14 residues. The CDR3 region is CASRRDRVNTEAFF. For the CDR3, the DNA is TGTGCCAGCAGAAGGGACAGGGTGAACACTGAAGCTTTCTTT.

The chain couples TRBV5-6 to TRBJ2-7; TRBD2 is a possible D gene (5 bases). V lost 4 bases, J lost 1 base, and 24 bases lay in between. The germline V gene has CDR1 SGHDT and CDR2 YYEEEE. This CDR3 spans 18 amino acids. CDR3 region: CASSQRNGPGRGSYEQYF. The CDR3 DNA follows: TGTGCCAGCAGCCAACGAAATGGGCCGGGCAGAGGGTCCTACGAGCAGTACTTC.

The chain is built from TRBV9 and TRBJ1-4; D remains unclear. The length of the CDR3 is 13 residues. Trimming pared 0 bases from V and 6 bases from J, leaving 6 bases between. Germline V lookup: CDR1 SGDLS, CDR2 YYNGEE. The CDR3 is CASSVDQDEKLFF. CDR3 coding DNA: TGTGCCAGCAGCGTAGACCAGGATGAAAAACTGTTTTTT.

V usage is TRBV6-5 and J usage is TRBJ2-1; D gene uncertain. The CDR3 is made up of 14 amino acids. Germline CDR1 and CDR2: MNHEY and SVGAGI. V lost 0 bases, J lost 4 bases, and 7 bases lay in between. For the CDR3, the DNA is TGTGCCAGCAGTTACTCGACGCAATACAATGAGCAGTTCTTC. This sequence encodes CASSYSTQYNEQFF.

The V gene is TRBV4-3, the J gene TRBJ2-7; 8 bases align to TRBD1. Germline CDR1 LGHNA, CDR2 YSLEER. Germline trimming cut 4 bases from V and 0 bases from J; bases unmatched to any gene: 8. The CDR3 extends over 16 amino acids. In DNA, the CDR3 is TGCGCCAGCAGCCTAGACAGGGGACAGGCCTCCTACGAGCAGTACTTC. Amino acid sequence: CASSLDRGQASYEQYF.

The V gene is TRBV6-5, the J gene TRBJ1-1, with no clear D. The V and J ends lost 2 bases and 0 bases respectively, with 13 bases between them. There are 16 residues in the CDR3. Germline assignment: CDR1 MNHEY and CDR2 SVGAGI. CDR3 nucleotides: TGTGCCAGCAGTTACGAGGCAGACTCTGTGAACACTGAAGCTTTCTTT. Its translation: CASSYEADSVNTEAFF.

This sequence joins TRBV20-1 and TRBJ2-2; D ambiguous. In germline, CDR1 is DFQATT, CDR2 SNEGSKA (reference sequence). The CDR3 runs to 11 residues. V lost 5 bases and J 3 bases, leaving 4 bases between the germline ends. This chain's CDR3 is CSAEDTGELFF. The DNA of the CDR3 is TGCAGTGCTGAGGACACCGGGGAGCTGTTTTTT.

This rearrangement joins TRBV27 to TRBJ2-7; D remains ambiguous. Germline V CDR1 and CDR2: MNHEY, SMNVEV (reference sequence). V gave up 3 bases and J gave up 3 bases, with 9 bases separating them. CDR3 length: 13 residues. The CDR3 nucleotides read TGTGCCAGCAGTTTTACGGCCTTCTACGAGCAGTACTTC. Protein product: CASSFTAFYEQYF.

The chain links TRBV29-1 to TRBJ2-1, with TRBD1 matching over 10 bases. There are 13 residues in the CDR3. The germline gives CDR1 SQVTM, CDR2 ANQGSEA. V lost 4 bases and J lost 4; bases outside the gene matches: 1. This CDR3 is CSVGTGGYNEQFF. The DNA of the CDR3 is TGCAGCGTTGGGACAGGGGGGTACAATGAGCAGTTCTTC.

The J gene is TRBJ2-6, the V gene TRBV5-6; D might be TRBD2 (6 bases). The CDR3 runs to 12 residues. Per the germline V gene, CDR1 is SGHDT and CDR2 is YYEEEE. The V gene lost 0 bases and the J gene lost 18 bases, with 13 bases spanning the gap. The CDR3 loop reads CASSLADGRKTF. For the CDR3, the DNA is TGTGCCAGCAGCTTGGCCGACGGGAGAAAGACTTTC.

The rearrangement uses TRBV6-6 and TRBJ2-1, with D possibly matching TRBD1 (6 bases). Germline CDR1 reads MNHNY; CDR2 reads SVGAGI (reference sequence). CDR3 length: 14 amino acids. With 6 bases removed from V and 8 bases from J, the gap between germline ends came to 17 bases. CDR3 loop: CASSHTGTIYEQFF. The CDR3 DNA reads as TGTGCCAGCAGCCATACCGGGACAATCTATGAGCAGTTCTTC.

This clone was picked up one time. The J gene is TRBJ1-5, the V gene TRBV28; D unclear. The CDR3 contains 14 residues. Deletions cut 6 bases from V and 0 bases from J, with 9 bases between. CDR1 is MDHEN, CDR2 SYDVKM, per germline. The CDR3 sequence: CASRVELSNQPQHF. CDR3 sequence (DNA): TGTGCCAGCAGAGTCGAGCTTAGCAATCAGCCCCAGCATTTT.

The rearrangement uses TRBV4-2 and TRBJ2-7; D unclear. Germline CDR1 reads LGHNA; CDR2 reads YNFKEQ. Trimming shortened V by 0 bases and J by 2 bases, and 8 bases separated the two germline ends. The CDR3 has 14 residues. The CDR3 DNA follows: TGTGCCAGCAGCCAAGAACGAAGCACCTACGAGCAGTACTTC. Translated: CASSQERSTYEQYF.

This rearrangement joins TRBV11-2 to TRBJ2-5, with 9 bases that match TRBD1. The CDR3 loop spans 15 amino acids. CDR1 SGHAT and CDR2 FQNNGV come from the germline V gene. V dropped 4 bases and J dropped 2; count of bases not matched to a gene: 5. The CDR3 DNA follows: TGTGCCAGCAGCTCCCGGACAGGGGCGCAAGAGACCCAGTACTTC. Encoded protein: CASSSRTGAQETQYF.